This T cell receptor beta chain was captured by sequencing in a study of early T cells in non-severe SARS-CoV-2 infection. Notes on the study in general: In VDJdb matching, anti-spike CD8 responses were favored while private and CD4 specificities went missing.

This clonotype was found a few times. What it recognizes is unknown. This CDR3 contains 16 residues. Trimming took 2 bases from V and 1 from J; bases not matched to a gene: 6. The germline V gene encodes CDR1 MNHEY and CDR2 SMNVEV (reference sequence). TCRdb re-called the 5' RACE reads with MiXCR, one entry per CDR3 protein. The profile shows 75,000 to 90,000 distinct CDR3 sequences, approximately 6% of them singletons. Sequenced sample: whole blood. The receptor was isolated from an adult who was a healthcare worker with PCR-confirmed SARS-CoV-2 infection or an uninfected control (not recorded which). The chain links TRBV27 to TRBJ2-5; 8 nucleotides agree with TRBD2. The CDR3 DNA sequence: TGTGCCAGCAGTTTAGTCGGCGGGAGGACCCAAGAGACCCAGTACTTC. Translated, it gives CASSLVGGRTQETQYF.